This TCR beta chain was sequenced in a study of T cell responses to AZD1222 COVID-19 vaccine. Study conclusions and caveats: A reported finding is that nearly half of spike-specific TCRs target unmutated variant regions.

CDR1 MNHEY and CDR2 SVGAGI come from the germline V gene. This CDR3 contains 13 residues. Trimming at V came to 10 bases and at J to 3 bases, leaving 8 bases not matched to a gene. This clone has more than one count but fewer than ten. Antigen specificity is unknown. The assay was immunoSEQ multiplex PCR, and TCRdb's table has in-frame clones only and misses some. The table records approximately 60,000 clones, 75% to 90% of them present only once. The chain combines TRBV6-5 with TRBJ1-2; 7 bases are shared with TRBD1. The sequences come from peripheral blood, collected 28 days after the second AZD1222 dose. The clonotype comes from an adult who received the AZD1222 COVID-19 vaccine. The CDR3 sequence is CATRQGLDYGYTF. The CDR3 coding sequence is TGTGCCACCCGACAGGGACTCGACTATGGCTACACCTTC.